The clone carrying this TCR beta chain showed up many times. Its specificity is unknown. The data are from a study of Graves' ophthalmopathy and Graves' hyperthyroidism. Across the study: At initial diagnosis, peripheral blood was obtained, and this preceded any treatment. Whole-study results and caveats: Ophthalmopathy was separated from stable hyperthyroidism by a 13-signature model with 87.88% sensitivity and around 81% specificity. Thyroid clonotypes that were expanded above 0.001 frequency mostly also appeared in blood.

Scientists amplified the TCR beta CDR3 regions from RNA transcripts. HTBI-primed first-round RT-PCR preceded second-round multiplex PCR. TCRdb ran MiXCR on the multiplex PCR reads and lists one entry per CDR3 protein. The table lists about 180,000 distinct CDR3 sequences, roughly 37% of them singletons. Trimming removed 5 bases from V and 2 bases from J, with 12 bases in between. This CDR3 has 14 residues. The receptor was derived from a woman between 40 and 50 years old with Graves' ophthalmopathy. The chain uses TRBV12-3 or TRBV12-4 and TRBJ2-5; perhaps TRBD1 as D (6 bases). Sequencing input: peripheral blood. In DNA form, the CDR3 reads TGTGCCAGCAGTGGATACAGGGTTCAAGAGACCCAGTACTTC. Translated, it gives CASSGYRVQETQYF.